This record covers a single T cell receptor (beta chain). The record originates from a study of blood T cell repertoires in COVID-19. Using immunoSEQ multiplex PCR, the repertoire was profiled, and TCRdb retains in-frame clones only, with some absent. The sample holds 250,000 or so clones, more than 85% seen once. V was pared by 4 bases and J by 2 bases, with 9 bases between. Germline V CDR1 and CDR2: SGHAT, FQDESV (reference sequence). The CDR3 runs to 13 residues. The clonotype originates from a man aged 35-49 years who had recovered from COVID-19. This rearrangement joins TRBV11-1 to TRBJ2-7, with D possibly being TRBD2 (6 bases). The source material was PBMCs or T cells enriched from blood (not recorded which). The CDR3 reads CASSSGGAYEQYF. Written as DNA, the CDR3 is TGTGCCAGCAGCTCTGGAGGGGCCTACGAGCAGTACTTC.